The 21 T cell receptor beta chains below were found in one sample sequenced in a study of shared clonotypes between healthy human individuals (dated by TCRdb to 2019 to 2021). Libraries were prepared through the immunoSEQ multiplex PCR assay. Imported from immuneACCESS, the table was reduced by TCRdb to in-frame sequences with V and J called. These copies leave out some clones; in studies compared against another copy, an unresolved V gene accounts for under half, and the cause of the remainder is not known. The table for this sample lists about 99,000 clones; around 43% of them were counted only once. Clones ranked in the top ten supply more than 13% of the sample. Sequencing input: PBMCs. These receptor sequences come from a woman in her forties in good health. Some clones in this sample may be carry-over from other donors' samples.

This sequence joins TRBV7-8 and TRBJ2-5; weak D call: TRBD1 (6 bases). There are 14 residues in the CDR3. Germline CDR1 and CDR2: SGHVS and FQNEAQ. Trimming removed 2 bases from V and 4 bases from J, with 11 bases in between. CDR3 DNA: TGTGCCAGCAGCTTATTTAGGGGGTCAGAGACCCAGTACTTC. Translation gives CASSLFRGSETQYF.

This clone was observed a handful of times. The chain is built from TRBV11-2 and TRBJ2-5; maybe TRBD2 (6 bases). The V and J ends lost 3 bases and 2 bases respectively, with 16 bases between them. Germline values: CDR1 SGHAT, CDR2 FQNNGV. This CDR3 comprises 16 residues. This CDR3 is CASSFSGSIFQETQYF. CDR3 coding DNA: TGTGCCAGCAGCTTTAGCGGAAGCATCTTTCAAGAGACCCAGTACTTC.

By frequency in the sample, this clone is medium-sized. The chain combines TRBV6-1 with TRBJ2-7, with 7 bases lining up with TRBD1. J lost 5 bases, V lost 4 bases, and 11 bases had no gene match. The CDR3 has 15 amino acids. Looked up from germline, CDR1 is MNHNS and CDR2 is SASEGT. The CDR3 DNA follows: TGTGCCAGCAGTGTCACAGGGGAAGGACCTAACGAGCAGTACTTC. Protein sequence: CASSVTGEGPNEQYF.

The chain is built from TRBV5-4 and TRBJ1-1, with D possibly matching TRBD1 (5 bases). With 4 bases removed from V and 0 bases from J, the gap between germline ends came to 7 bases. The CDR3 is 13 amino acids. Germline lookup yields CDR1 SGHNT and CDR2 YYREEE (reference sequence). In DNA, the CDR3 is TGTGCCAGCAGCACGGACATGAACACTGAAGCTTTCTTT. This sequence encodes CASSTDMNTEAFF.

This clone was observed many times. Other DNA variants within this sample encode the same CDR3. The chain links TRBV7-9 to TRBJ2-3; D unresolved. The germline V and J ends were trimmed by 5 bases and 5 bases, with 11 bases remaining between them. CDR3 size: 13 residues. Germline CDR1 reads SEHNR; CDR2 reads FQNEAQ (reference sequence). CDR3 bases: TGTGCCAGCAGCCCAGCCGCGGTAGATACGCAGTATTTT. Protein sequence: CASSPAAVDTQYF.

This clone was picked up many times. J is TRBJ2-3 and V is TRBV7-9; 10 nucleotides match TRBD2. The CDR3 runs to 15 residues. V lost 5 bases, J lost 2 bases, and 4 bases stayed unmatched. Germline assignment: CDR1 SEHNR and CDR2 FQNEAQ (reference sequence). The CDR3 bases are TGTGCCAGCAGCCACCTAGCGGGAGACACAGATACGCAGTATTTT. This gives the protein CASSHLAGDTDTQYF.

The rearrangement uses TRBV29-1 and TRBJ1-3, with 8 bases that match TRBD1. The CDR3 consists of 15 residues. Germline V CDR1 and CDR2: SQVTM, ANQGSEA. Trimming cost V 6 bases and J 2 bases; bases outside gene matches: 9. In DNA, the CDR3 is TGCAGCGTCGGACAGGGCGCAGGAGCTGGAAACACCATATATTTT. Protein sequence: CSVGQGAGAGNTIYF.

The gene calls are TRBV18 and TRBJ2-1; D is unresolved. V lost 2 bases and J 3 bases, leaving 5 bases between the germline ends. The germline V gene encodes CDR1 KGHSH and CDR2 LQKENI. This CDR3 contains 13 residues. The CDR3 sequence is CASSPGRYNEQFF. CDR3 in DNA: TGTGCCAGCTCACCAGGACGCTACAATGAGCAGTTCTTC.

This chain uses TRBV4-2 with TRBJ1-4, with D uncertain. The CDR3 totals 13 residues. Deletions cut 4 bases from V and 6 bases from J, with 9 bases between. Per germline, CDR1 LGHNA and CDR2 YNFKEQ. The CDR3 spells CASSPAEDEKLFF. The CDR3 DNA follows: TGTGCCAGCAGCCCGGCAGAGGATGAAAAACTGTTTTTT.

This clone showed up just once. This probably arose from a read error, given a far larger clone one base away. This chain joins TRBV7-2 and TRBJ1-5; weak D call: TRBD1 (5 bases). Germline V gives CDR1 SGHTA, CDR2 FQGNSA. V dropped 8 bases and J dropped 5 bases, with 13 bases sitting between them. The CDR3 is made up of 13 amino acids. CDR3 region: CASGIRGDQPQHF. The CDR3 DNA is TGTGCCAGCGGCATAAGGGGTGATCAGCCCCAGCATTTT.

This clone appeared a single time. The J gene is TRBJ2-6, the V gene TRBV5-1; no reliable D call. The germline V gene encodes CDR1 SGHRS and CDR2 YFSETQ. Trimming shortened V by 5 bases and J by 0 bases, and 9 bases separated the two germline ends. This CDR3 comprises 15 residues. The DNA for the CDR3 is TGCGCCAGCAGGGTCAGCTTCTCTGGGGCCAACGTCCTGACTTTC. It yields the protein CASRVSFSGANVLTF. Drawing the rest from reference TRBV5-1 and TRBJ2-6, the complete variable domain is KAGVTQTPRYLIKTRGQQVTLSCSPISGHRSVSWYQQTPGQGLQFLFEYFSETQRNKGNFPGRFSGRQFSNSRSEMNVSTLELGDSALYLCASRVSFSGANVLTFGAGSRLTVL.

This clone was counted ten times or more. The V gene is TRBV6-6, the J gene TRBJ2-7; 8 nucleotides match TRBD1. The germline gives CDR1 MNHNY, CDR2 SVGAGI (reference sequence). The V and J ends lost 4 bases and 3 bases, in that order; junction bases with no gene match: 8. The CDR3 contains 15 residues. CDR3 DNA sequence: TGTGCCAGCAGTTCAACCGGGACAGGAATCTACGAGCAGTACTTC. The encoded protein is CASSSTGTGIYEQYF.

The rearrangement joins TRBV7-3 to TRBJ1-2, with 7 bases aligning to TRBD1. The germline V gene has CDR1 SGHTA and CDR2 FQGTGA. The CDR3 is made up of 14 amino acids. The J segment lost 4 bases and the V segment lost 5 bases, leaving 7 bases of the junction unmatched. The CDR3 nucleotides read TGTGCCAGCAGCCGACCGTGGACAGGCTATGGCTACACCTTC. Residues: CASSRPWTGYGYTF.

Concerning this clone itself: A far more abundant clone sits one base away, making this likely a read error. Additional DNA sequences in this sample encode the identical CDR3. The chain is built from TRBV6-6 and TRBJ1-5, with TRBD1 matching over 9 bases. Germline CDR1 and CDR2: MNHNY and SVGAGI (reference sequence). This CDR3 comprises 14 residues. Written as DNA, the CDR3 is TGTGCCAGCAGTACGGGACAGGGTTATCAGCCCCAGCACTTT. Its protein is CASSTGQGYQPQHF.

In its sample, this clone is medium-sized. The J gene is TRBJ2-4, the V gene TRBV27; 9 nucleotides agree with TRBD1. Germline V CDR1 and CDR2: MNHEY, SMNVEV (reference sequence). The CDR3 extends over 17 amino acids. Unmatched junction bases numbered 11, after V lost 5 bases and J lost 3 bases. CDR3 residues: CASSPRDREVVKNIQYF. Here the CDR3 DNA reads TGTGCCAGCAGTCCCCGGGACAGGGAGGTCGTCAAAAACATTCAGTACTTC.

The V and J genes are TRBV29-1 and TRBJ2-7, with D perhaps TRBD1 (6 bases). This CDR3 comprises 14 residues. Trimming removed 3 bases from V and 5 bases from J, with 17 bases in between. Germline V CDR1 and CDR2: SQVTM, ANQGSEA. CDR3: CSVDSTGTNDEQYF. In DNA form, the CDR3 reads TGCAGCGTTGATTCAACAGGGACGAACGACGAGCAGTACTTC.

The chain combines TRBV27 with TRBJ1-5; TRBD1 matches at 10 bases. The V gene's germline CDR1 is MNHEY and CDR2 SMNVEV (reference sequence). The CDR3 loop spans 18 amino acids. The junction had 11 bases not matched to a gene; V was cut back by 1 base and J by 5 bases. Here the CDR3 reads CASSLLAPGQGRDQPQHF. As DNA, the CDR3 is TGTGCCAGCAGTTTATTGGCACCGGGACAGGGGAGGGATCAGCCCCAGCATTTT.

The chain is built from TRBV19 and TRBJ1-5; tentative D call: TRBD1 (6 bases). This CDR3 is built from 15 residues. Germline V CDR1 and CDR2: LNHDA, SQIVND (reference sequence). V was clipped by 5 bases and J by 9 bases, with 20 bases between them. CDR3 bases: TGTGCCAGTAGTCCTATGAACAGGGAGGGTGGGCCCCAGCATTTT. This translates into CASSPMNREGGPQHF.

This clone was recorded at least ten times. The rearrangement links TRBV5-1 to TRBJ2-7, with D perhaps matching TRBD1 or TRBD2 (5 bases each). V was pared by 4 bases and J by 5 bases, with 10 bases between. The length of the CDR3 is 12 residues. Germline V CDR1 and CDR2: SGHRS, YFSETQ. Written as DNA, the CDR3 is TGCGCCAGCAGCGGCCCGGGACACGAGCAGTACTTC. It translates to CASSGPGHEQYF.

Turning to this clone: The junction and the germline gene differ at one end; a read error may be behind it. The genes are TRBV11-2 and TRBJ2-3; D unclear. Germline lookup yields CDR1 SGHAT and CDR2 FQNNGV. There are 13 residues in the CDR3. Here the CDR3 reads CASSLDRADTQCF. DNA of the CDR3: TGTGCCAGCAGCTTAGATAGGGCAGATACGCAGTGTTTT.

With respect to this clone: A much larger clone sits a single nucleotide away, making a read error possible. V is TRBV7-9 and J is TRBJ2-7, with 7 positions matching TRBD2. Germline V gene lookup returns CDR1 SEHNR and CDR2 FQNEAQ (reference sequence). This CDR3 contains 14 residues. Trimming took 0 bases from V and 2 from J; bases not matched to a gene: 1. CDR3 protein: CASSLAGGPYEQYF. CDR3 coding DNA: TGTGCCAGCAGCTTAGCGGGAGGGCCCTACGAGCAGTACTTC.